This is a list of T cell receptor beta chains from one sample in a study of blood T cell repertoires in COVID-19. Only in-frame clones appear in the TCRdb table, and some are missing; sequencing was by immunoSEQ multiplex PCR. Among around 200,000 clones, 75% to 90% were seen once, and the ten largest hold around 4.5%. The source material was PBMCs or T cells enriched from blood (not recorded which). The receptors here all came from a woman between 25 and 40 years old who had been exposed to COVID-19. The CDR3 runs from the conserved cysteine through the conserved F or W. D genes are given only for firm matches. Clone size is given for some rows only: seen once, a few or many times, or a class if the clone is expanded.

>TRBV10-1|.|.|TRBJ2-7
TGCGCCAGCAGTCGGGATTCCTACGAGCAGTACTTC
CASSRDSYEQYF
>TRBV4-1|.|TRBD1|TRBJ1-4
TGCGCCAGCAGCCAAGAAGCTACGGACAGGGTCGGTAAAAAACTGTTTTTT
CASSQEATDRVGKKLFF
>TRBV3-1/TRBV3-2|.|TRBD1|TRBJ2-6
TGTGCCAGCAGCCGTACAGGGGTCTCTGGGGCCAACGTCCTGACTTTC
CASSRTGVSGANVLTF
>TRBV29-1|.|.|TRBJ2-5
TGCAGCGTCGCGATGACGGTGCAGGCGGAGACCCAGTACTTC
CSVAMTVQAETQYF
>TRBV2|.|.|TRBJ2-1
TGTGCCAGCAGTTCAGGGTACAATGAGCAGTTCTTC
CASSSGYNEQFF
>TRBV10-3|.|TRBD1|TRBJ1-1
TGTGCCATCAAGGCGGACAGGGGAGAAGCTTTCTTT
CAIKADRGEAFF
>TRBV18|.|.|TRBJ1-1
TGTGCCAGCTTGGCGGGTAATACTGAAGCTTTCTTT
CASLAGNTEAFF
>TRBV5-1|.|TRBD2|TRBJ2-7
TGCGCCAGCAGCCCCGGGACTAGCGGGGGGGCGGGCTACGAGCAGTACTTC
CASSPGTSGGAGYEQYF
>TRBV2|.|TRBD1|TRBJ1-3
TGTGCCAGCAGCCTCAAGGGGGGACAGGGGTATTTTGGTGTGGGAAACACCATATATTTT
CASSLKGGQGYFGVGNTIYF
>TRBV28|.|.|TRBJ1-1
TGTGCCAGCAGTTTAACATCCCTAGGGGTGGGTGAAGCTTTCTTT
CASSLTSLGVGEAFF
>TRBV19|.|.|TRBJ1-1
TGTGCCAGTAGCCTACCCAGGGAAGGTGGAAACACTGAAGCTTTCTTT
CASSLPREGGNTEAFF
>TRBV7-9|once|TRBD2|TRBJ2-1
TGTGCCAGCAGCACTAGCGGGGGGGCGGATGAGCAGTTCTTC
CASSTSGGADEQFF
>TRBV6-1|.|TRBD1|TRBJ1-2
TGTGCCAGCAGTGAATGGGACAGCTACTATGGCTACACCTTC
CASSEWDSYYGYTF
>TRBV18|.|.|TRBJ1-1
TGTGCCAGCTCAGGACAGAAGAACACTGAAGCTTTCTTT
CASSGQKNTEAFF
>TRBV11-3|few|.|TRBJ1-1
TGTGCCAGCAGCTTAGCCACGACAGCGAACACTGAAGCTTTCTTT
CASSLATTANTEAFF
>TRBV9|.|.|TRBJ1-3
TGTGCCAGCACTGGACAGAGCTCTGGAAACACCATATATTTT
CASTGQSSGNTIYF
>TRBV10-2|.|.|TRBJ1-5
TGCGCCAGCCACCCAAGCATCCATCAGCCCCAGCATTTT
CASHPSIHQPQHF
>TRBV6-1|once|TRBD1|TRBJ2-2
TGTGCCAGCAGTGAGTGGACAGGGCCCACCGGGGAGCTGTTTTTT
CASSEWTGPTGELFF
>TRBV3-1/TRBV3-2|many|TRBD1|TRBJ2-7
TGTGCCAGCAAGGACAGGGGGCCGGAGCAGTACTTC
CASKDRGPEQYF
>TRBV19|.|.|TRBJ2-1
TGTGCCAGTAGTAAGGGACTCTCCTACAATGAGCAGTTCTTC
CASSKGLSYNEQFF
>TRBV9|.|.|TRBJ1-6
TGTGCCAGCAGCGTAGGGAGGGGAGGTAATTCACCCCTCCACTTT
CASSVGRGGNSPLHF
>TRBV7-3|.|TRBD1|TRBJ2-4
TGTGCCAGCAGCCCGGAGGGACAGGGGAACATTCAGTACTTC
CASSPEGQGNIQYF
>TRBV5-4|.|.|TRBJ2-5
TGTGCCAGCAGCCATGGAGGGGGCACCCAAGAGACCCAGTACTTC
CASSHGGGTQETQYF
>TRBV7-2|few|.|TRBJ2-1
TGTGCCAGCAGCGTCAGGGGAGGGAATGAGCAGTTCTTC
CASSVRGGNEQFF
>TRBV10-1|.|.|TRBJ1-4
TGCGCCAGCAGTGAGTCGACTAGTTTCGAAAAACTGTTTTTT
CASSESTSFEKLFF
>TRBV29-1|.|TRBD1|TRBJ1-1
TGCAGCGTGCCTATGAGGGGGCTAAGCACTGAAGCTTTCTTT
CSVPMRGLSTEAFF
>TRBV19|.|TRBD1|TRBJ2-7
TGTGCCAGTAAAAGATCCGGGACAGACAGGACGTACGAGCAGTACTTC
CASKRSGTDRTYEQYF
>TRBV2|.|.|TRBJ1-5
TGTGCCAGCAGTCCTACGGGGGGTAGCAATCAGCCCCAGCATTTT
CASSPTGGSNQPQHF
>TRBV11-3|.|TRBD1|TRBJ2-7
TGTGCCAGCAGCCTACTCGGACAGGGAGGATCCTACGAGCAGTACTTC
CASSLLGQGGSYEQYF
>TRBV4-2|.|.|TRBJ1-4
TGTGCCAGCAGCCCAGCGGTGGGCACGGGAACTAATGAAAAACTGTTTTTT
CASSPAVGTGTNEKLFF
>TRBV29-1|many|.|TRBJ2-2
TGCAGCGTTGAACTCGCCGGGTCGAACACCGGGGAGCTGTTTTTT
CSVELAGSNTGELFF
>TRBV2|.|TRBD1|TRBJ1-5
TGTGCCAGCAGCTCGACAGGGGGCTTGGAGCCCCAGCATTTT
CASSSTGGLEPQHF
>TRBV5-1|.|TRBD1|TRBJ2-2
TGCGCCAGCAGCTTTGGAACAGGGGTGCCCGGGGAGCTGTTTTTT
CASSFGTGVPGELFF
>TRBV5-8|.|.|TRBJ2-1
TGTGCCAGCAGCTCGGAGGGGAGCTCCTACAATGAGCAGTTCTTC
CASSSEGSSYNEQFF
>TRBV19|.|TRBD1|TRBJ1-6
TGTGCCAGCAACAGGGGGAGTGCCTTGGCCGATAATTCACCCCTCCACTTT
CASNRGSALADNSPLHF
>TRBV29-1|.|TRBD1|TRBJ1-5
TGCAGCGTTTCGCAGGGGGACAATCAGCCCCAGCATTTT
CSVSQGDNQPQHF
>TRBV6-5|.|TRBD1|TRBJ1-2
TGTGCCAGCAGGAACAGGGGCGGCTACACCTTC
CASRNRGGYTF
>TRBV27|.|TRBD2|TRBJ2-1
TGTGCCAGCAGCCTCAGGCCCAGCGGGGGCTCTGACAATGAGCAGTTCTTC
CASSLRPSGGSDNEQFF
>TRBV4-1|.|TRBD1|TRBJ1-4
TGCGCCAGCAGCCAAGAACCCAGGGGGGTTAATGAAAAACTGTTTTTT
CASSQEPRGVNEKLFF
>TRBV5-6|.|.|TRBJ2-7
TGTGCCAGCAGCCAAACAGGGACCTACGAGCAGTACTTC
CASSQTGTYEQYF